This T cell receptor beta chain was obtained from a study of monozygotic twins with inflammatory bowel disease. Germline CDR1 MNHEY, CDR2 SVGEGT. The CDR3 loop spans 15 amino acids. Each UMI harboured a 6-nucleotide sample barcode and was appended via template switching. Each CDR3 protein gets one entry in TCRdb, which reprocessed the 5' RACE reads and gives no DNA. The specimen's table records more than 300,000 distinct CDR3 sequences. Sequencing input: blood. The receptor was derived from a human donor with ulcerative colitis or Crohn's disease, or a healthy co-twin of an affected twin (not recorded which). The rearrangement joins TRBV6-2 or TRBV6-3 to TRBJ1-2. The CDR3 protein is CASSYFRTETYGYTF.